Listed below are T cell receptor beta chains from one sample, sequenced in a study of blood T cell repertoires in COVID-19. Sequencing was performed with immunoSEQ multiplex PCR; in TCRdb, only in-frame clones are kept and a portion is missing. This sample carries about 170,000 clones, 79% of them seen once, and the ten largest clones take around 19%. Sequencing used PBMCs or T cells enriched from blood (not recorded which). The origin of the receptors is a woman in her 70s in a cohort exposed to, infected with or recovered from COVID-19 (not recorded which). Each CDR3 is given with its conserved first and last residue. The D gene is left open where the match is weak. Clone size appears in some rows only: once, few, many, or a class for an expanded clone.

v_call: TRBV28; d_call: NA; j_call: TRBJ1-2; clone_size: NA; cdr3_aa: CASSSHNYGYTF; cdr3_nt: TGTGCCAGCAGTTCCCATAACTATGGCTACACCTTC
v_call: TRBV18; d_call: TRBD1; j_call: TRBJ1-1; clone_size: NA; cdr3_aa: CASSPGQINTEAFF; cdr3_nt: TGTGCCAGCTCACCGGGACAGATCAACACTGAAGCTTTCTTT
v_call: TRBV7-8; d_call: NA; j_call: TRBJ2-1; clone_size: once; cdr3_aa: CASSFLGLLNNEQFF; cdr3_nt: TGTGCCAGCAGCTTCCTGGGACTCCTTAACAATGAGCAGTTCTTC
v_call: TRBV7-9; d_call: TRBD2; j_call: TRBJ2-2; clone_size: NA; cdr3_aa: CASIGLGGLTGELFF; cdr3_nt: TGTGCCAGCATCGGACTAGGAGGTTTAACCGGGGAGCTGTTTTTT
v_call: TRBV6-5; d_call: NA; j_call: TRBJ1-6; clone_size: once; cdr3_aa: CASSYSSTYNSPLHF; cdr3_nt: TGTGCCAGCAGTTACTCATCCACCTATAATTCACCCCTCCACTTT
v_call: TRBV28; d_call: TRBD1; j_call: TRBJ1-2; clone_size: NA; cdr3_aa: CASRPQDRLNYGYTF; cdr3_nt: TGTGCCAGCAGGCCCCAGGACAGGCTTAACTATGGCTACACCTTC
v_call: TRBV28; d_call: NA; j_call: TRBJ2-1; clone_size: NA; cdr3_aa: CASSFRSYSNEQFF; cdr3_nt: TGTGCCAGCAGTTTTAGGTCCTACAGCAATGAGCAGTTCTTC
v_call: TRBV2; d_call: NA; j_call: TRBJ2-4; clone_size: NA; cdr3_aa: CASSSLAKNIQYF; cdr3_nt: TGTGCCAGCAGTTCTCTGGCCAAAAACATTCAGTACTTC
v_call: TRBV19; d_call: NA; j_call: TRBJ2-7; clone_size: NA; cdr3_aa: CASSDLWNRERYEQYF; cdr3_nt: TGTGCCAGTAGTGACTTATGGAACAGGGAAAGGTACGAGCAGTACTTC
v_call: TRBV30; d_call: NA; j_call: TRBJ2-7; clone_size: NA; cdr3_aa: CAWSWGEEQYF; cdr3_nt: TGTGCCTGGAGCTGGGGGGAGGAGCAGTACTTC
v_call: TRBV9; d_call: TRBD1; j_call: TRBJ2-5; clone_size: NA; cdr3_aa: CASSYGQGVETQYF; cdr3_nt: TGTGCCAGCAGCTATGGACAGGGTGTGGAGACCCAGTACTTC
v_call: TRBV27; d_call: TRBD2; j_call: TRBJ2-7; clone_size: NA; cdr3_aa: CASSLGTSVSYEQYF; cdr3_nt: TGTGCCAGCAGTTTAGGGACTAGCGTCTCCTACGAGCAGTACTTC
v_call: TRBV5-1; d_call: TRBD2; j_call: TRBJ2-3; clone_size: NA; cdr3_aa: CASSLATSGRTDTQYF; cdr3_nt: TGCGCCAGCAGCTTGGCTACTAGCGGGAGGACAGATACGCAGTATTTT
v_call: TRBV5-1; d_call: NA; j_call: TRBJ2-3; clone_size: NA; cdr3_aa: CASSEELAATDTQYF; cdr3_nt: TGCGCCAGCAGCGAGGAACTAGCAGCCACAGATACGCAGTATTTT
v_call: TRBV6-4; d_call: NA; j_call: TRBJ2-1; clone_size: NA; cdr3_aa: CASTLVSEAREEQFF; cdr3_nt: TGTGCCAGCACCCTCGTGAGCGAGGCGAGGGAAGAGCAGTTCTTC
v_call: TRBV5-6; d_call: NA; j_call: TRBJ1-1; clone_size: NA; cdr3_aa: CASSRTPQEVTEAFF; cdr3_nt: TGTGCCAGCAGCCGAACTCCTCAGGAGGTCACTGAAGCTTTCTTT
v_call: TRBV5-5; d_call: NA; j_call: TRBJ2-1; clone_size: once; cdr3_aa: CASSLRGSGYNEQFF; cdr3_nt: TGTGCCAGCAGCTTGCGAGGGTCAGGCTACAATGAGCAGTTCTTC
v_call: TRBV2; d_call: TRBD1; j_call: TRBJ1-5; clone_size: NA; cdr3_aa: CASRYGTGPADQPQHF; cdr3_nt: TGTGCCAGCAGGTACGGGACAGGCCCAGCGGATCAGCCCCAGCATTTT
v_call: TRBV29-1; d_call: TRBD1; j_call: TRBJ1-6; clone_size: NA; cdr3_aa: CSARQGTYNSPLHF; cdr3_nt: TGCAGCGCCAGACAGGGAACTTATAATTCACCCCTCCACTTT
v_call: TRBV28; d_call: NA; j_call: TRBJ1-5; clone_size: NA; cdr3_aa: CASSWRAQDLYSNQPQHF; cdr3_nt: TGTGCCAGCAGTTGGAGGGCCCAGGACCTGTATAGCAATCAGCCCCAGCATTTT
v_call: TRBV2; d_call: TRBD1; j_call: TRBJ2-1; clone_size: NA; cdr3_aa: CASTGTVSNEQFF; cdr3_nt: TGTGCCAGCACCGGGACAGTGTCCAATGAGCAGTTCTTC
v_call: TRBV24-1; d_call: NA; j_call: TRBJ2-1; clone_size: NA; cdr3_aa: CATAGKPPGRDEQFF; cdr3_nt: TGTGCCACCGCAGGGAAACCTCCGGGTAGGGATGAGCAGTTCTTC
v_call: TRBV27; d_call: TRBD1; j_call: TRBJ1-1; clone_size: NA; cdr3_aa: CASSIGQGLGTEAFF; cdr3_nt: TGTGCCAGCAGTATCGGACAGGGCCTTGGGACTGAAGCTTTCTTT
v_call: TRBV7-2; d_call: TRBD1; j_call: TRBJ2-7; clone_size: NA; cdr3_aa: CASSLGPGTAYEQYF; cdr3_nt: TGTGCCAGCAGCTTAGGGCCCGGGACAGCCTACGAGCAGTACTTC
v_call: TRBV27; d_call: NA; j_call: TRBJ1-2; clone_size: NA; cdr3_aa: CASSPVMGGGGGYTF; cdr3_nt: TGTGCCAGCTCCCCCGTTATGGGGGGCGGGGGGGGCTACACCTTC
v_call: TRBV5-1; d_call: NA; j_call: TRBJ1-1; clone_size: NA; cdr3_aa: CASTQGQNTEAFF; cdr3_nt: TGCGCCAGCACCCAGGGACAGAACACTGAAGCTTTCTTT
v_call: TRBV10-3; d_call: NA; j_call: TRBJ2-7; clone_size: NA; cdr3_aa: CATRERTDRYEQYF; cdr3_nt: TGTGCCACCAGGGAAAGGACAGACCGCTACGAGCAGTACTTC
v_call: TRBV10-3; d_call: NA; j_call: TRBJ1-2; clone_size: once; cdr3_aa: CAISDRSVDGGYTF; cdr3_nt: TGTGCCATCAGTGACAGGTCCGTCGATGGTGGCTACACCTTC
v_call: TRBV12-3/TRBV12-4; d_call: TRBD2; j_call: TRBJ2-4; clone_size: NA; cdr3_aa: CASSSGTSIQYF; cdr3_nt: TGTGCCAGCAGCTCCGGGACTAGCATTCAGTACTTC
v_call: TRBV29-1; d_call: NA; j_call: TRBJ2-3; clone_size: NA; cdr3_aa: CSVGGWADTQYF; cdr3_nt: TGCAGCGTTGGAGGGTGGGCAGATACGCAGTATTTT
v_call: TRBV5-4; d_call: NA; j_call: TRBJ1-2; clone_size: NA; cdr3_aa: CASSLAREGGYTF; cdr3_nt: TGTGCCAGCAGCTTGGCCAGGGAGGGTGGCTACACCTTC
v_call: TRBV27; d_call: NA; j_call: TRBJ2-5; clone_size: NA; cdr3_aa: CASSTATGLKGETQYF; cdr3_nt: TGTGCCAGCAGCACAGCGACAGGCCTCAAGGGCGAGACCCAGTACTTC
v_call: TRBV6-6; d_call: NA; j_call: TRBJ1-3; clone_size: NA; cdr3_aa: CASIPGGRDRNTIYF; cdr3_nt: TGTGCCAGCATCCCGGGAGGCAGGGACCGAAACACCATATATTTT
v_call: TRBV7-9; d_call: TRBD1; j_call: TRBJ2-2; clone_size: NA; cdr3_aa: CASSFKRDRLTGELFF; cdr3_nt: TGTGCCAGCAGCTTTAAGAGGGACAGACTTACCGGGGAGCTGTTTTTT
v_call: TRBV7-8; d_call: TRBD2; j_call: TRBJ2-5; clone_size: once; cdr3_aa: CASSLAGTSGIQETQYF; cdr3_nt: TGTGCCAGCAGCTTGGCCGGGACTAGCGGGATCCAAGAGACCCAGTACTTC
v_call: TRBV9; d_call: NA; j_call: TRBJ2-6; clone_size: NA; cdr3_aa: CASSITGANVLTF; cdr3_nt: TGTGCCAGCAGCATAACTGGGGCCAACGTCCTGACTTTC
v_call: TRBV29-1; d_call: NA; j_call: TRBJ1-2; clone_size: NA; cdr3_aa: CSVGELGAQDYGYTF; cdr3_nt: TGCAGCGTTGGGGAGTTGGGGGCGCAGGACTATGGCTACACCTTC
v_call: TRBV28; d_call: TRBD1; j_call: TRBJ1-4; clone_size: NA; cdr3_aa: CASRTGGETNEKLFF; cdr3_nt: TGTGCCAGCAGGACAGGGGGCGAAACTAATGAAAAACTGTTTTTT
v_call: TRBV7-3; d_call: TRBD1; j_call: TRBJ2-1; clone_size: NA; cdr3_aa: CASSLRQGRINEQFF; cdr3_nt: TGTGCCAGCAGCTTAAGACAGGGCCGTATCAATGAGCAGTTCTTC
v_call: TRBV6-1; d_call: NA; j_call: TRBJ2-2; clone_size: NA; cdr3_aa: CASSEIGNTGELFF; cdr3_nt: TGTGCCAGCAGTGAAATCGGGAACACCGGGGAGCTGTTTTTT